A single sample is the source of the 12 T cell receptor beta chains below, sequenced in a study of shared clonotypes between healthy human individuals. Libraries were prepared by immunoSEQ multiplex PCR; TCRdb keeps only in-frame clonotypes and omits some of them. The table shows about a million clones, with approximately 76% occurring only once. Sequencing was performed on memory CD4+ T cells sorted from blood. As for subset: CD45RA-negative fraction. Source of these receptors: a man aged 18-30 years in good health.

For this clone: The sample contains more than one DNA sequence encoding this CDR3. This rearrangement joins TRBV29-1 to TRBJ1-2; D unresolved. CDR1 SQVTM and CDR2 ANQGSEA come from the germline V gene. The V end lost 1 base, the J end lost 4 bases, and 7 bases lay between the germline ends. There are 12 residues in the CDR3. The CDR3 region has the DNA TGCAGCGTTGAAGGGCAGGCCTATGGCTACACCTTC. As protein: CSVEGQAYGYTF.

The rearrangement uses TRBV4-3 and TRBJ2-6, with D unresolved. From germline, CDR1 is LGHNA and CDR2 YSLEER. Deletions cut 0 bases from V and 2 bases from J, with 8 bases between. This CDR3 spans 16 amino acids. The CDR3 loop reads CASSQDKGPGANVLTF. The CDR3 coding sequence is TGCGCCAGCAGCCAAGATAAGGGCCCTGGGGCCAACGTCCTGACTTTC.

The chain carries TRBV30 and TRBJ1-5; 8 bases are shared with TRBD1. The CDR3 totals 14 residues. The V gene end was trimmed by 2 bases and the J gene end by 6 bases; junction bases not matched to a gene: 6. Per germline, CDR1 GTSNPN and CDR2 SVGIG (reference sequence). The CDR3 coding sequence is TGTGCCTGGAGTAAACAGGGGGTCGTTCAGCCCCAGCATTTT. Protein product: CAWSKQGVVQPQHF.

CDR3 sequence: CASSPRSGSYGYTF. The DNA of the CDR3 is TGTGCCAGCAGCCCTAGATCGGGAAGCTATGGCTACACCTTC. The chain recombines TRBV7-8 with TRBJ1-2; D is unclear. V was clipped by 5 bases and J by 4 bases, with 14 bases between them. This CDR3 region has 14 residues. Germline V gene data show CDR1 as SGHVS and CDR2 as FQNEAQ.

V gene TRBV6-6 combines with J gene TRBJ2-3; D possibly matches TRBD1 or TRBD2 (6 bases each). Germline CDR1 MNHNY, CDR2 SVGAGI (reference sequence). Trimming took off 5 bases at V and 5 bases at J, with 11 bases between the two ends. The CDR3 loop spans 13 amino acids. CDR3 bases: TGTGCCAGCAGTACAGGGCGGGGAGATACGCAGTATTTT. This sequence encodes CASSTGRGDTQYF.

This chain joins TRBV6-4 and TRBJ2-1, with 8 positions matching TRBD2. V was pared by 6 bases and J by 6 bases, with 10 bases of the junction left unmatched. Germline CDR1 MRHNA, CDR2 SNTAGT. The CDR3 totals 15 residues. CDR3 sequence: CASSQQPSGRNEQFF. As DNA, the CDR3 is TGTGCCAGCAGCCAACAGCCTAGCGGGCGCAATGAGCAGTTCTTC.

The V call is TRBV6-7, the J call TRBJ2-4; unclear D gene. TRBV6-7 counts as an open reading frame of uncertain function. The V end lost 2 bases, the J end lost 0 bases, and 8 bases lay between the germline ends. CDR3 length: 15 residues. CDR3 nucleotide sequence: TGTGCCAGCAGTTACGGCAGCCTAGCCAAAAACATTCAGTACTTC. Encoded protein: CASSYGSLAKNIQYF.

The chain combines TRBV11-2 with TRBJ2-1; D call uncertain. Germline V lookup: CDR1 SGHAT, CDR2 FQNNGV. The CDR3 has 12 residues. Trimming took off 3 bases at V and 6 bases at J, with 6 bases between the two ends. CDR3 bases: TGTGCCAGCAGCTTTCAGCGCAATGAGCAGTTCTTC. As protein: CASSFQRNEQFF. Full variable domain (outside the CDR3, taken from reference TRBV11-2 and TRBJ2-1): EAGVAQSPRYKIIEKRQSVAFWCNPISGHATLYWYQQILGQGPKLLIQFQNNGVVDDSQLPKDRFSAERLKGVDSTLKIQPAKLEDSAVYLCASSFQRNEQFFGPGTRLTVL.

The chain carries TRBV11-2 and TRBJ1-1; 7 nucleotides align to TRBD1. Trimming took 1 base from V and 1 from J; bases not matched to a gene: 3. CDR1 is SGHAT, CDR2 FQNNGV, per germline. This CDR3 spans 15 amino acids. The DNA of the CDR3 is TGTGCCAGCAGCTTAGCAAGGGGGCCGAACACTGAAGCTTTCTTT. Its translation: CASSLARGPNTEAFF.

This clone was found a few times. The chain uses TRBV19 and TRBJ1-2; TRBD1 matches 7 bases. Germline CDR1 is LNHDA and CDR2 is SQIVND (reference sequence). The CDR3 totals 15 residues. The V segment lost 1 base and the J segment 1 base; nucleotides outside the gene matches: 3. In DNA form, the CDR3 reads TGTGCCAGTAGTATAGGTGGACAGGTTAACTATGGCTACACCTTC. Translated, it gives CASSIGGQVNYGYTF.

The chain combines TRBV18 with TRBJ1-6; D might be TRBD1 (6 bases). This CDR3 has 14 amino acids. V was shortened by 3 bases and J by 9 bases, with 12 bases between the two germline ends. The germline V gene encodes CDR1 KGHSH and CDR2 LQKENI. CDR3 coding DNA: TGTGCCAGCTCACCCGCAGGGGACGTTTCACCCCTCCACTTT. Translating it yields CASSPAGDVSPLHF.

The rearrangement uses TRBV7-8 and TRBJ2-7, with TRBD2 matching over 7 bases. This CDR3 region has 15 residues. V lost 5 bases to trimming and J lost 0 bases; unmatched junction nucleotides: 7. Germline V gene data show CDR1 as SGHVS and CDR2 as FQNEAQ. In nucleotides, the CDR3 is TGTGCCAGCAGCCACATTCAGCGGGGCTCCTACGAGCAGTACTTC. As protein: CASSHIQRGSYEQYF.